This T cell receptor (beta chain) comes out of a study of cytomegalovirus exposure and HLA in healthy donors. Among the donors, all were healthy bone marrow donors. The V gene's germline CDR1 is LNHDA and CDR2 SQIVND (reference sequence). With 0 bases removed from V and 2 bases from J, the gap between germline ends came to 15 bases. The CDR3 spans 17 residues. The PCR had 60 Vbeta and 13 Jbeta primers. Assay used: immunoSEQ multiplex PCR; TCRdb lists only in-frame clones, some missing. The sample has 150,000 or so clones, around 85% seen once. The V gene is TRBV19, the J gene TRBJ2-3, with D maybe TRBD1 (6 bases). The sample consisted of PBMCs. This TCR came from a man aged 18-30 years in good health and CMV-seropositive. This CDR3 reads CASSIDLTGTPTDTQYF. The CDR3 DNA reads TGTGCCAGTAGTATAGATCTAACCGGGACACCCACAGATACGCAGTATTTT.